This TCR beta chain appears in the sequencing data of a study of T-cell memory formation after mild COVID-19. General study results and limits: Clones that contracted clustered mainly in CM and EM if CD4+ and in EMRA if CD8+. Clones shrinking between day 15 and 85 showed a balanced CD4/CD8 split, and those that grew later tilted toward CD4+. That cross-reactive memory joined was suggested by some responding clones appearing in pre-infection memory.

Germline V gives CDR1 MNHEY, CDR2 SMNVEV (reference sequence). Trimming stripped 5 bases from V and 4 bases from J, with 15 bases between. The CDR3 is made up of 15 amino acids. The sample holds a few counts of this clonotype. Its antigen is unknown. Constant-segment primers were used for 5'RACE, and the resulting TCR alpha and TCR beta cDNA libraries carried sample barcodes and UMIs. TCRdb called the 5' RACE reads again in MiXCR, with one record for every CDR3 protein. The sample consists of 150,000 or so distinct CDR3 sequences, roughly 15% of them appearing once. The chain has TRBV27 and TRBJ1-5; D is undetermined. This clonotype originated in an adult woman who had mild COVID-19 (a few samples of this study predate the infection). Cell type and time point are not known. Source material: PBMCs or a T cell subset sorted from them (not recorded which). The CDR3 DNA follows: TGTGCCAGCAGTCTCTCCCTCGCCGGGAATCAGCCCCAGCATTTT. It codes for CASSLSLAGNQPQHF.